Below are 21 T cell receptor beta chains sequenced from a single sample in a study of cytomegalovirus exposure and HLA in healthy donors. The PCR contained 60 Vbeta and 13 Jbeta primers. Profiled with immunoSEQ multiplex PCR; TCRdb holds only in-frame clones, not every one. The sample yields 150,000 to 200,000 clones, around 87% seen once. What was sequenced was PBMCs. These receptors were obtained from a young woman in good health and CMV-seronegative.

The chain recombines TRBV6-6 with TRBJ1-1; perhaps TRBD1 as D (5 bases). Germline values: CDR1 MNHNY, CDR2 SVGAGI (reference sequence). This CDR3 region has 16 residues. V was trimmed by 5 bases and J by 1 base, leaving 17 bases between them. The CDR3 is CASSPGGVLRNTEAFF. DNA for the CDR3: TGTGCCAGCAGTCCCGGGGGGGTCCTGAGGAACACTGAAGCTTTCTTT.

The CDR3 sequence: CASRIAYGTGELFF. The CDR3 bases are TGTGCCAGCAGAATAGCTTATGGGACCGGGGAGCTGTTTTTT. The V gene is TRBV6-4, the J gene TRBJ2-2; no clear D gene. Deletions cut 6 bases from V and 5 bases from J, with 13 bases between. The CDR3 has 14 residues. From germline, CDR1 is MRHNA and CDR2 SNTAGT.

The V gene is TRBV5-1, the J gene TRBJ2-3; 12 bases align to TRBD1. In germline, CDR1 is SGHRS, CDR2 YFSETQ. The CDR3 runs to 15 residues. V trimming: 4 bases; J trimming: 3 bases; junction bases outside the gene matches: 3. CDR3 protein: CASSGTGGATDTQYF. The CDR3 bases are TGCGCCAGCAGCGGGACAGGGGGCGCGACAGATACGCAGTATTTT.

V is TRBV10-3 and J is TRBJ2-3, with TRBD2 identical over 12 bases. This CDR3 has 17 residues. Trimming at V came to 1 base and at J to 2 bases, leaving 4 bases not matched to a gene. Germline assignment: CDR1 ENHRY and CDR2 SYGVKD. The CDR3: CAISEFRTSGNTDTQYF. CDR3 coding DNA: TGTGCCATCAGTGAGTTCAGGACTAGCGGGAACACAGATACGCAGTATTTT.

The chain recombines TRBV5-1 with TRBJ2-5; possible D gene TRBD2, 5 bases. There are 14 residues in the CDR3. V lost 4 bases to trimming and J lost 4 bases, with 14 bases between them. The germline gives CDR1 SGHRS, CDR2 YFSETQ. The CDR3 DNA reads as TGCGCCAGCAGCGACGCAAGAGGGCGAGAGACCCAGTACTTC. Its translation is CASSDARGRETQYF.

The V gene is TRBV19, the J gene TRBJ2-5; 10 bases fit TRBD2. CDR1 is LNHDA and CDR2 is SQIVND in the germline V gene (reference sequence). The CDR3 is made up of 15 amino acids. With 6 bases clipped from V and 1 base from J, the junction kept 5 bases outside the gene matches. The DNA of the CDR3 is TGTGCCAGTAGCATGGGACTAGCGACCCAAGAGACCCAGTACTTC. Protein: CASSMGLATQETQYF.

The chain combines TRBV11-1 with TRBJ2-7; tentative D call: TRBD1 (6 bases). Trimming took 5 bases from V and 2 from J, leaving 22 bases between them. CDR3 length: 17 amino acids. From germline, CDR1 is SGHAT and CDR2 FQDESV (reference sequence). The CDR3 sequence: CASSPGPTGRPAYEQYF. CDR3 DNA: TGTGCCAGCAGCCCCGGCCCCACAGGGCGCCCTGCCTACGAGCAGTACTTC.

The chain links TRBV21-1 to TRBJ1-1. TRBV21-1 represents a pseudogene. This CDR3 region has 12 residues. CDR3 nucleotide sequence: TGTGCCAGCCAACTGCGGTGGACTGAAGCTTTCTTT. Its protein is CASQLRWTEAFF.

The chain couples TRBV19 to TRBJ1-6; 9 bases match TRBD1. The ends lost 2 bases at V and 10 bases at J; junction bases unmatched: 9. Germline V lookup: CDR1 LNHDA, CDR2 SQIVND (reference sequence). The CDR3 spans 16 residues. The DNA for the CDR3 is TGTGCCAGTAGTATACACGGGACAGGGAATGGCTCACCCCTCCACTTT. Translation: CASSIHGTGNGSPLHF.

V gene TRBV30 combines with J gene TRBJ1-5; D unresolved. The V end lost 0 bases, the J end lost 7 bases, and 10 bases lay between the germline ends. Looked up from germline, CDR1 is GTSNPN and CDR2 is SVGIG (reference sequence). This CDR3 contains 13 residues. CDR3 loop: CAWSVRGDQPQHF. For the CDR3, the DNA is TGTGCCTGGAGTGTACGGGGAGACCAGCCCCAGCATTTT.

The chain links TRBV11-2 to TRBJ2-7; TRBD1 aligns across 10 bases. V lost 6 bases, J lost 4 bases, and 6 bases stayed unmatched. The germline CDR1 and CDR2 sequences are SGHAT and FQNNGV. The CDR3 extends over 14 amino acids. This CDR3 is CASSQTGGGYEQYF. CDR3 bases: TGTGCCAGCAGTCAGACAGGGGGCGGGTACGAGCAGTACTTC.

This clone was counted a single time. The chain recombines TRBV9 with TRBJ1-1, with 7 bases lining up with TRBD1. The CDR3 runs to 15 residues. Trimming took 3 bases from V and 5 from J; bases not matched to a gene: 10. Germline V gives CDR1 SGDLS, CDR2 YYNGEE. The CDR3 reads CASSGMEGAETEAFF. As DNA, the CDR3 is TGTGCCAGCAGCGGCATGGAGGGGGCAGAAACTGAAGCTTTCTTT.

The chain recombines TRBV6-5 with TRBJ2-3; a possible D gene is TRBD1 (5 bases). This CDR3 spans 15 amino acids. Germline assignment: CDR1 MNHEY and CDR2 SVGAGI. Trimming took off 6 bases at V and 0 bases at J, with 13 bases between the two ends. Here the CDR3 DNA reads TGTGCCAGCAGGCGACAGAGCACTAGCACAGATACGCAGTATTTT. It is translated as CASRRQSTSTDTQYF.

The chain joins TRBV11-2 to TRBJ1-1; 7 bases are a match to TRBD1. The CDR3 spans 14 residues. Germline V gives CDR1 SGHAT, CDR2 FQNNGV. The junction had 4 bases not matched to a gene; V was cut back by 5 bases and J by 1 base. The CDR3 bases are TGTGCCAGCAGCCGACAGGGAGGGAACACTGAAGCTTTCTTT. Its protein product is CASSRQGGNTEAFF.

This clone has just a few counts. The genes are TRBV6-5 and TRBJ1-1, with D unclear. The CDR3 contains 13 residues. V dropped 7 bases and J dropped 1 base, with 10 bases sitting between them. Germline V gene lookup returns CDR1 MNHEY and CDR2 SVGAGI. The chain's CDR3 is CASIRGRNTEAFF. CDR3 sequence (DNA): TGTGCCAGCATTCGCGGCCGGAACACTGAAGCTTTCTTT.

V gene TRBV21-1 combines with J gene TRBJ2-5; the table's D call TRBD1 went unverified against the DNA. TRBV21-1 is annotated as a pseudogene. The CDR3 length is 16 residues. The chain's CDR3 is CASSLRPGTAHGTQHF. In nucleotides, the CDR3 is TGTGCCAGCAGCCTCAGACCGGGGACAGCCCACGGGACCCAGCACTTC.

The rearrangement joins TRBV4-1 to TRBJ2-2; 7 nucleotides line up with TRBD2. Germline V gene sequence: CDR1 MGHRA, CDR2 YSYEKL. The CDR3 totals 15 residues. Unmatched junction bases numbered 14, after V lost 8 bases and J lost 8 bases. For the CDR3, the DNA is TGCGCCAGCGGCGGGGGTAGGGACTCGAGGGGGGAGCTGTTTTTT. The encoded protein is CASGGGRDSRGELFF.

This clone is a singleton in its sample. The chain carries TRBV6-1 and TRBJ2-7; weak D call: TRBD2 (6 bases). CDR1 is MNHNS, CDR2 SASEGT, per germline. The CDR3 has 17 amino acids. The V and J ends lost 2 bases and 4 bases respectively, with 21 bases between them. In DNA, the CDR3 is TGTGCCAGCAGTGAAAAAACTCTACTAGCTAGCCCTTACGAGCAGTACTTC. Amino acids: CASSEKTLLASPYEQYF.

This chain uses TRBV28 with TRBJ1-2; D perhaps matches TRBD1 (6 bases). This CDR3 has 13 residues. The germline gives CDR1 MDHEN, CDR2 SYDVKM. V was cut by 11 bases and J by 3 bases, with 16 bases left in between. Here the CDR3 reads CASSWGRDYGYTF. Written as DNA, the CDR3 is TGTGCCTCCTCCTGGGGGCGGGACTATGGCTACACCTTC.

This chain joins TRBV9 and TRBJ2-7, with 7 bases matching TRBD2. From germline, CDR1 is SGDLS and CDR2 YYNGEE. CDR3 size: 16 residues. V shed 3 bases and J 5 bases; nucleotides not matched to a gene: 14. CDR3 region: CASSAGGGGRAHEQYF. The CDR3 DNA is TGTGCCAGCAGCGCGGGAGGTGGTGGGAGGGCCCACGAGCAGTACTTC.

The CDR3 region has the DNA TGTGCCAGCAGCTTTCCGGGCCAAGAGACCCAGTACTTC. This gives the protein CASSFPGQETQYF. The chain combines TRBV5-4 with TRBJ2-5; D call uncertain. Germline CDR1 reads SGHNT; CDR2 reads YYREEE (reference sequence). The CDR3 totals 13 residues. V lost 2 bases and J lost 1, with 6 bases in between.